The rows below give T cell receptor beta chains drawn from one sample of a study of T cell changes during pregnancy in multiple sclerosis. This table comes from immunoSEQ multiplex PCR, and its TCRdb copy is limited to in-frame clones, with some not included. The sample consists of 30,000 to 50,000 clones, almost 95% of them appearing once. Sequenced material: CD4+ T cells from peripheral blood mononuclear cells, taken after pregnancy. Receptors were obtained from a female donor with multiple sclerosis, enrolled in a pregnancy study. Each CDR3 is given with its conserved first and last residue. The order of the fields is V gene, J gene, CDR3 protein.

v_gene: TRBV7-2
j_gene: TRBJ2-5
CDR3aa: CASSLALSNPGYF

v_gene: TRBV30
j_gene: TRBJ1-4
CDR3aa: CAWSIRLNEKLFF

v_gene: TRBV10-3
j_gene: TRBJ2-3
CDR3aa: CAISASGTSGDTQYF

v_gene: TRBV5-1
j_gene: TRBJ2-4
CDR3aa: CAGRQTKNIQYF

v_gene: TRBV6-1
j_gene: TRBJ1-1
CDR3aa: CASPGQPNTEAFF

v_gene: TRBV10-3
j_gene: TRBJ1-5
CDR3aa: CAISELSVKISNQPQHF

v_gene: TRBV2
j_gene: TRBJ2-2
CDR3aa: CASRHDRGGDSTGELFF

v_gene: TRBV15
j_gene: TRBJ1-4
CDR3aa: CATSPRPGTNEKLFF

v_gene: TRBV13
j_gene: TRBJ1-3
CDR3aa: CASSLAGSGNTIYF

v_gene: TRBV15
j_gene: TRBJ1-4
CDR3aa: CATSGGRGTEKLFF

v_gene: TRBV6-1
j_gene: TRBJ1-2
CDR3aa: CASSLTGGSGYTF

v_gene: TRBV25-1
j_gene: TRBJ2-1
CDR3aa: CASSEWTGDIEQFF

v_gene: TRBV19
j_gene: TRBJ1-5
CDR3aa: CASSIEQGNQPQHF

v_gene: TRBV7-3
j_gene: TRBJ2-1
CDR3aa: CASSLIGGTGSNEQFF

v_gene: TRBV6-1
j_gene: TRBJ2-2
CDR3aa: CASSEDRVRTGELFF

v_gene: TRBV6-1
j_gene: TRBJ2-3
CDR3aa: CASSEWRGVADTQYF

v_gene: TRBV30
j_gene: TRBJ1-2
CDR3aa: CAWRTGGWDYGYTF

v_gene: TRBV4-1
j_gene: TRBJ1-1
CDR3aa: CASSQTAGTLNTEAFF

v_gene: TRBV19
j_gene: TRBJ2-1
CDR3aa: CASSQLAGAYNEQFF

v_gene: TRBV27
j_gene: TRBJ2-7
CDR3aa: CASSSRTGITLYEQYF

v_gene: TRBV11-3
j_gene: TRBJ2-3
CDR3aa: CASSETGGFGTDTQYF

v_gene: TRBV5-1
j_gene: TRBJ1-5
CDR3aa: CASIYRGKGNQPQHF

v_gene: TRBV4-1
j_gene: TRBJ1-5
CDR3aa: CASSMGAAIGNQPQHF

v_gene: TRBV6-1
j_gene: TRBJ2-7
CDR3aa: CASTLSGMKYEQYF

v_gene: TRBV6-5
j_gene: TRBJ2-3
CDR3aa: CASTMTASTDTQYF

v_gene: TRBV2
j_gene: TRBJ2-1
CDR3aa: CASSDWRGADYNEQFF

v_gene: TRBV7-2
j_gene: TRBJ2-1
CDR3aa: CASSILRGRDEQFF

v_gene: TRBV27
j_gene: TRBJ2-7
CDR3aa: CASSTTGYYEQYF

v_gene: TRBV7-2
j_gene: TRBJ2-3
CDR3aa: CASSSDGGTQYF

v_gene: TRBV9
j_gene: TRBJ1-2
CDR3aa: CASSVEQGANYGYTF

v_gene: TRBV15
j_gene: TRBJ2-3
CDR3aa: CATSRRQGPDTQYF

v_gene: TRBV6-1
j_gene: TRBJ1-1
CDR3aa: CASSFGGTNTEAFF

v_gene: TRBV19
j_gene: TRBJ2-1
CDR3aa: CASSGSGGAVSRLFF

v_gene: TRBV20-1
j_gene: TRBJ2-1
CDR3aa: CSARLVNEQFF

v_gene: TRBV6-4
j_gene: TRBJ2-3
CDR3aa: CASSDSPGGPSDTQYF

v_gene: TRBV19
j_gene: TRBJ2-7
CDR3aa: CASSTRQGAEYF

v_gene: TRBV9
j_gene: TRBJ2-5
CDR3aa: CASSVAQGEETQYF

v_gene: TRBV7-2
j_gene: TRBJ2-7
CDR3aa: CASSSSVGLYYEQYF

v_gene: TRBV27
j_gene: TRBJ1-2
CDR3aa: CASSLSGTSNYGYTF

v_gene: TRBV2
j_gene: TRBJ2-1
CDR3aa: CARTASLAYNEQFF

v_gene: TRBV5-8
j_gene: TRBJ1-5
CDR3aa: CASSFGPGNQPQHF

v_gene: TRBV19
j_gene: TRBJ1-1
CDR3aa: CASSPEQGKSKAFF

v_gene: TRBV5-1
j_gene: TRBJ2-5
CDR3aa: CASSSSGTAEETQYF

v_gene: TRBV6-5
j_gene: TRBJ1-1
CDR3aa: CASSYGTGRNTEAFF

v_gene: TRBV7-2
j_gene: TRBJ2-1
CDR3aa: CASSSIPGNEQFF

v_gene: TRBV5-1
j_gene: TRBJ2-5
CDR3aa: CASSLGIGSAGETQYF

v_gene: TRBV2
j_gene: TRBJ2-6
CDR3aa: CASRGGFGGTGANVLTF

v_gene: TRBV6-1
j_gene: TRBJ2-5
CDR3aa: CASSEARRAETQYF

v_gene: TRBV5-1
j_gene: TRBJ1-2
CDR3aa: CASSSGDFGGYTF

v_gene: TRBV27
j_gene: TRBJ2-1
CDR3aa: CASRSSGDYNEQFF

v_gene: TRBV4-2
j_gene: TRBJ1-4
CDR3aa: CASSQVGPSNEKLFF

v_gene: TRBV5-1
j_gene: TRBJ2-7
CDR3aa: CASSWGAGGSSYEQYF